The 15 T cell receptor beta chains reported below all come from one sample, sequenced in a study of vaccination and CD4 T cells after COVID-19. Specified treatment: roughly 10-day PBMC culture with coronavirus spike peptide pools or control peptides (ViraFEST assay). Ahead of the COVID-19 pandemic (2011-2018), the CD4+ T cells of the unexposed donor were collected. Their antigens are not known. Sequencing of the DNA from cultured CD4+ T cells was carried out with the Oncomine TCR Beta short-read assay. Genomic DNA was isolated from cultured CD4+ T cells. In TCRdb, the PCR reads were re-called with MiXCR into one record per CDR3 protein. In the table there are about 10,000 distinct CDR3 sequences, around 28% of which are singletons. Sequences were obtained from CD4+ T cells from blood, cultured in vitro. The receptors were gathered from a human donor in good health.

There are a few counts of this clonotype. The rearrangement joins TRBV14 to TRBJ2-3; 12 positions match TRBD2. V dropped 5 bases and J dropped 0; count of bases not matched to a gene: 6. The germline gives CDR1 SGHDN, CDR2 FVKESK. CDR3 length equals 17 residues. The CDR3 nucleotides are TGTGCCAGCAGCTTACGGACTAGCGGGATGAGCACAGATACGCAGTATTTT. It is translated as CASSLRTSGMSTDTQYF.

The chain recombines TRBV28 with TRBJ2-1; D ambiguous. CDR3 size: 12 residues. From germline, CDR1 is MDHEN and CDR2 SYDVKM. The V end lost 5 bases, the J end lost 7 bases, and 9 bases lay between the germline ends. The CDR3 reads CASSRSRNEQFF. The CDR3 DNA is TGTGCCAGCAGTAGGAGTCGGAATGAGCAGTTCTTC.

The chain joins TRBV6-2 or TRBV6-3 to TRBJ2-3; D not resolved. Trimming removed 6 bases from V and 6 bases from J, with 16 bases in between. This CDR3 is built from 14 residues. Germline lookup yields CDR1 MNHEY and CDR2 SVGEGT. CDR3 sequence reads: CASRPTTGWDTQYF. DNA of the CDR3: TGTGCCAGCAGACCCACCACCGGGTGGGATACGCAGTATTTT.

This chain uses TRBV7-2 with TRBJ2-7, with TRBD2 identical over 7 bases. This CDR3 comprises 14 residues. Germline CDR1 is SGHTA and CDR2 is FQGNSA. V lost 4 bases, J lost 0 bases, and 3 bases stayed unmatched. The DNA of the CDR3 is TGTGCCAGCAGCTCACTAGCGCTCTCCTACGAGCAGTACTTC. Residues: CASSSLALSYEQYF.

The chain employs TRBV6-1 and TRBJ2-5, with 12 bases that match TRBD2. This CDR3 comprises 15 residues. CDR1 is MNHNS, CDR2 SASEGT, per germline. The trim removed 6 bases at V and 5 bases at J, leaving 7 bases unmatched. The CDR3 spells CASSTSGRFQETQYF. The DNA for the CDR3 is TGTGCCAGCAGCACTAGCGGGAGGTTCCAGGAGACCCAGTACTTC.

The genes are TRBV19 and TRBJ2-7; D is possibly TRBD1 or TRBD2 (5 bases each). With 3 bases removed from V and 0 bases from J, the gap between germline ends came to 6 bases. The CDR3 consists of 13 residues. Germline lookup yields CDR1 LNHDA and CDR2 SQIVND (reference sequence). The CDR3 spells CASSMGTSYEQYF. The CDR3 DNA sequence: TGTGCCAGTAGTATGGGGACCTCCTACGAGCAGTACTTC.

J is TRBJ1-2 and V is TRBV25-1, with 11 bases matching TRBD1. The CDR3 loop spans 12 amino acids. Trimming at V came to 6 bases and at J to 8 bases, leaving 2 bases not matched to a gene. CDR1 MGHDK and CDR2 SYGVNS come from the germline V gene. The CDR3: CASRDRGQGYTF. CDR3 sequence (DNA): TGTGCCAGCAGGGACAGGGGGCAAGGCTACACCTTC.

This clonotype appeared a few times. The chain joins TRBV5-4 to TRBJ2-7; D not certain. CDR1 SGHNT and CDR2 YYREEE come from the germline V gene (reference sequence). The V and J ends lost 3 bases and 0 bases respectively, with 16 bases between them. The CDR3 runs to 16 residues. CDR3 nucleotides: TGTGCCAGCAGCTCAGGACGGGTCCGAAGCTCCTACGAGCAGTACTTC. Translated: CASSSGRVRSSYEQYF.

The table lists this clonotype with a few counts. V usage is TRBV7-3 and J usage is TRBJ2-6, with TRBD2 matching 9 bases. Germline V gene sequence: CDR1 SGHTA, CDR2 FQGTGA. The CDR3 loop spans 18 amino acids. The ends lost 5 bases at V and 0 bases at J; junction bases unmatched: 8. The CDR3 protein is CASSPGAGGLSGANVLTF. The CDR3 DNA is TGTGCCAGCAGCCCCGGAGCGGGAGGACTCTCTGGGGCCAACGTCCTGACTTTC.

The chain employs TRBV6-5 and TRBJ2-1; 8 bases match TRBD2. Germline CDR1 is MNHEY and CDR2 is SVGAGI. The CDR3 runs to 15 residues. V trimming: 8 bases; J trimming: 2 bases; junction bases outside the gene matches: 8. The CDR3: CASGLAGTTYNEQFF. The CDR3, as DNA: TGTGCCAGCGGTTTAGCGGGGACGACCTACAATGAGCAGTTCTTC.

The chain carries TRBV7-9 and TRBJ2-1; 8 bases line up with TRBD2. The V and J ends lost 2 bases and 0 bases, in that order; junction bases with no gene match: 0. The CDR3 runs to 15 residues. Germline loops: CDR1 SEHNR, CDR2 FQNEAQ (reference sequence). The CDR3 DNA sequence: TGTGCCAGCAGCTTAAGCGGGAGCTCCTACAATGAGCAGTTCTTC. This codes for CASSLSGSSYNEQFF.

The chain uses TRBV7-2 and TRBJ1-2; 7 positions agree with TRBD1. V gave up 5 bases and J gave up 0 bases; unmatched junction bases: 6. Germline V gene lookup returns CDR1 SGHTA and CDR2 FQGNSA. This CDR3 contains 15 residues. CDR3 bases: TGTGCCAGCAGCCCGGGACAGCCACCTAACTATGGCTACACCTTC. This encodes CASSPGQPPNYGYTF.

The chain links TRBV6-4 to TRBJ2-1; D call uncertain. V gave up 0 bases and J gave up 3 bases, with 9 bases separating them. Germline values: CDR1 MRHNA, CDR2 SNTAGT. The length of the CDR3 is 15 residues. The CDR3 DNA follows: TGTGCCAGCAGTGACTCTGAGACTGGCTACAATGAGCAGTTCTTC. Translated, it gives CASSDSETGYNEQFF.

In its sample, this clonotype was seen a few times. The chain has TRBV20-1 and TRBJ2-7, with 7 bases that match TRBD1. The CDR3 is 13 amino acids. V was clipped by 1 base and J by 7 bases; unmatched bases: 7. CDR1 is DFQATT, CDR2 SNEGSKA, per germline (reference sequence). The CDR3 sequence: CSARVQGLGEQYF. The CDR3 nucleotides are TGCAGTGCTAGAGTACAGGGGTTGGGGGAGCAGTACTTC.

This clonotype was detected only a few times. This chain links TRBV20-1 with TRBJ1-2; TRBD1 aligns across 9 bases. V lost 1 base, J lost 8 bases, and 5 bases stayed unmatched. The CDR3 spans 13 residues. Germline values: CDR1 DFQATT, CDR2 SNEGSKA (reference sequence). The CDR3 coding sequence is TGCAGTGCTAGAGTACAGGGGGCCGGCGGCTACACCTTC. Translated: CSARVQGAGGYTF.